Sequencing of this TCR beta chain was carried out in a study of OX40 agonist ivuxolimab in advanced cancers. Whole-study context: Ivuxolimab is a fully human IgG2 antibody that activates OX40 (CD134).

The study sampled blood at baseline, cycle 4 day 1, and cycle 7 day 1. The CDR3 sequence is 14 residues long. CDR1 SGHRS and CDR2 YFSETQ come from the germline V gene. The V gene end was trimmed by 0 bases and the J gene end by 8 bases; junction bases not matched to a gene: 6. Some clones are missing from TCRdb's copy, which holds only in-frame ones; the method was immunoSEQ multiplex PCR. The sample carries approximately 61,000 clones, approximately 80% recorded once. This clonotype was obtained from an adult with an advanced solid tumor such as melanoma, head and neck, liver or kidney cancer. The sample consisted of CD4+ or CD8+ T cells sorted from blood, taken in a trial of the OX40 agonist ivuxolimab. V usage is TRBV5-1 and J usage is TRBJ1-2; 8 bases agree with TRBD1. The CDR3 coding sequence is TGCGCCAGCAGCTTGGGCACAGGGGGTGAGGGCTACACCTTC. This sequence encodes CASSLGTGGEGYTF.